Below, 11 T cell receptor beta chains from the same sample are listed, as sequenced in a study of T cell clones after liver transplantation. Method: immunoSEQ multiplex PCR; TCRdb's copy keeps in-frame clones and lacks some. The table records some 70,000 clones, roughly nine tenths of them present only once. The sequencing here drew on CD4+ T cells from blood, taken before liver transplant. The receptors derive from a human donor who received a liver transplant.

This rearrangement joins TRBV19 to TRBJ1-1; D not resolved. The CDR3 is 17 amino acids. Germline V gene data show CDR1 as LNHDA and CDR2 as SQIVND (reference sequence). Deletions cut 1 base from V and 5 bases from J, with 20 bases between. In DNA form, the CDR3 reads TGTGCCAGTAGTATAGGGATGGGTTTTGGGGTGGATACTGAAGCTTTCTTT. Residues: CASSIGMGFGVDTEAFF.

The CDR3 is CASSKEREGSYEQYF. CDR3 nucleotides: TGTGCCAGCAGTAAAGAGCGGGAGGGCTCCTACGAGCAGTACTTC. The genes are TRBV2 and TRBJ2-7; 10 positions agree with TRBD2. Looked up from germline, CDR1 is SNHLY and CDR2 is FYNNEI. This CDR3 comprises 15 residues. V was clipped by 5 bases and J by 0 bases; unmatched bases: 4. Drawing the rest from reference TRBV2 and TRBJ2-7, the complete variable domain is EPEVTQTPSHQVTQMGQEVILRCVPISNHLYFYWYRQILGQKVEFLVSFYNNEISEKSEIFDDQFSVERPDGSNFTLKIRSTKLEDSAMYFCASSKEREGSYEQYFGPGTRLTVT.

The gene calls are TRBV7-2 and TRBJ2-4; the D gene is possibly TRBD2 (7 bases). The CDR3 loop spans 17 amino acids. The V end was cut by 5 bases, the J end by 1 base, with 18 bases between. Germline CDR1 is SGHTA and CDR2 is FQGNSA. The CDR3 reads CASSPPWGGLAKNIQYF. In DNA form, the CDR3 reads TGTGCCAGCAGCCCTCCGTGGGGGGGCCTCGCCAAAAACATTCAGTACTTC.

V usage is TRBV30 and J usage is TRBJ2-1; D uncertain. Trimming pared 1 base from V and 5 bases from J, leaving 6 bases between. Germline V CDR1 and CDR2: GTSNPN, SVGIG (reference sequence). This CDR3 spans 12 amino acids. The CDR3 reads CAWSGTNNEQFF. Written as DNA, the CDR3 is TGTGCCTGGAGTGGGACGAACAATGAGCAGTTCTTC.

The V gene is TRBV28, the J gene TRBJ1-3, with D unresolved. This CDR3 has 12 amino acids. Germline V gene sequence: CDR1 MDHEN, CDR2 SYDVKM. The ends were cut back, 2 bases at V and 2 bases at J, with 1 base in the middle. The CDR3 nucleotides are TGTGCCAGCAGTTTAACTGGAAACACCATATATTTT. The encoded protein is CASSLTGNTIYF.

The rearrangement uses TRBV9 and TRBJ2-7, with a tentative D call TRBD2 (6 bases). V was clipped by 0 bases and J by 4 bases, with 14 bases between them. Germline V gives CDR1 SGDLS, CDR2 YYNGEE. The CDR3 totals 15 residues. The CDR3: CASSVGRGSGYEQYF. DNA of the CDR3: TGTGCCAGCAGCGTAGGACGGGGGAGCGGGTACGAGCAGTACTTC.

This clone was picked up a small number of times. The chain's CDR3 is CASKGPNNQPQHF. The CDR3 region has the DNA TGTGCCAGCAAGGGACCGAACAATCAGCCCCAGCATTTT. The genes are TRBV2 and TRBJ1-5; D possibly corresponds to TRBD1 (5 bases). Germline values: CDR1 SNHLY, CDR2 FYNNEI. CDR3 size: 13 residues. Between the trimmed V and J ends, which lost 7 bases and 3 bases, there was a span of 10 bases.

The rearrangement links TRBV12-5 to TRBJ2-3; 9 bases are a match to TRBD2. Trimming cost V 6 bases and J 0 bases; bases outside gene matches: 4. Germline V gives CDR1 LGHNT, CDR2 FRNRAP. The CDR3 covers 15 residues. The CDR3 region has the DNA TGTGCTAGTGGACCAACTAGCGGGAGCACAGATACGCAGTATTTT. Translated, it gives CASGPTSGSTDTQYF.

The chain joins TRBV19 to TRBJ2-3; TRBD2 matches at 8 bases. The CDR3 has 14 amino acids. Looked up from germline, CDR1 is LNHDA and CDR2 is SQIVND (reference sequence). Germline trimming cut 6 bases from V and 3 bases from J; bases unmatched to any gene: 5. The CDR3 here is CASSGRASTDTQYF. The CDR3 nucleotides are TGTGCCAGTAGCGGGAGGGCCTCGACAGATACGCAGTATTTT.

The rearrangement links TRBV5-4 to TRBJ1-2; no firm D call. There are 14 residues in the CDR3. CDR1 and CDR2 from the germline V gene are SGHNT and YYREEE (reference sequence). Between the trimmed V and J ends, which lost 5 bases and 6 bases, there was a span of 17 bases. CDR3 sequence: CASRYTGGGHGYTF. The CDR3 region has the DNA TGTGCCAGCAGGTATACTGGAGGCGGGCATGGCTACACCTTC.

V and J are TRBV19 and TRBJ1-4, with D unresolved. From germline, CDR1 is LNHDA and CDR2 SQIVND (reference sequence). The V end lost 0 bases, the J end lost 0 bases, and 2 bases lay between the germline ends. The CDR3 extends over 14 amino acids. The CDR3 loop is CASSIDATNEKLFF. The CDR3 nucleotides read TGTGCCAGTAGTATAGATGCAACTAATGAAAAACTGTTTTTT.